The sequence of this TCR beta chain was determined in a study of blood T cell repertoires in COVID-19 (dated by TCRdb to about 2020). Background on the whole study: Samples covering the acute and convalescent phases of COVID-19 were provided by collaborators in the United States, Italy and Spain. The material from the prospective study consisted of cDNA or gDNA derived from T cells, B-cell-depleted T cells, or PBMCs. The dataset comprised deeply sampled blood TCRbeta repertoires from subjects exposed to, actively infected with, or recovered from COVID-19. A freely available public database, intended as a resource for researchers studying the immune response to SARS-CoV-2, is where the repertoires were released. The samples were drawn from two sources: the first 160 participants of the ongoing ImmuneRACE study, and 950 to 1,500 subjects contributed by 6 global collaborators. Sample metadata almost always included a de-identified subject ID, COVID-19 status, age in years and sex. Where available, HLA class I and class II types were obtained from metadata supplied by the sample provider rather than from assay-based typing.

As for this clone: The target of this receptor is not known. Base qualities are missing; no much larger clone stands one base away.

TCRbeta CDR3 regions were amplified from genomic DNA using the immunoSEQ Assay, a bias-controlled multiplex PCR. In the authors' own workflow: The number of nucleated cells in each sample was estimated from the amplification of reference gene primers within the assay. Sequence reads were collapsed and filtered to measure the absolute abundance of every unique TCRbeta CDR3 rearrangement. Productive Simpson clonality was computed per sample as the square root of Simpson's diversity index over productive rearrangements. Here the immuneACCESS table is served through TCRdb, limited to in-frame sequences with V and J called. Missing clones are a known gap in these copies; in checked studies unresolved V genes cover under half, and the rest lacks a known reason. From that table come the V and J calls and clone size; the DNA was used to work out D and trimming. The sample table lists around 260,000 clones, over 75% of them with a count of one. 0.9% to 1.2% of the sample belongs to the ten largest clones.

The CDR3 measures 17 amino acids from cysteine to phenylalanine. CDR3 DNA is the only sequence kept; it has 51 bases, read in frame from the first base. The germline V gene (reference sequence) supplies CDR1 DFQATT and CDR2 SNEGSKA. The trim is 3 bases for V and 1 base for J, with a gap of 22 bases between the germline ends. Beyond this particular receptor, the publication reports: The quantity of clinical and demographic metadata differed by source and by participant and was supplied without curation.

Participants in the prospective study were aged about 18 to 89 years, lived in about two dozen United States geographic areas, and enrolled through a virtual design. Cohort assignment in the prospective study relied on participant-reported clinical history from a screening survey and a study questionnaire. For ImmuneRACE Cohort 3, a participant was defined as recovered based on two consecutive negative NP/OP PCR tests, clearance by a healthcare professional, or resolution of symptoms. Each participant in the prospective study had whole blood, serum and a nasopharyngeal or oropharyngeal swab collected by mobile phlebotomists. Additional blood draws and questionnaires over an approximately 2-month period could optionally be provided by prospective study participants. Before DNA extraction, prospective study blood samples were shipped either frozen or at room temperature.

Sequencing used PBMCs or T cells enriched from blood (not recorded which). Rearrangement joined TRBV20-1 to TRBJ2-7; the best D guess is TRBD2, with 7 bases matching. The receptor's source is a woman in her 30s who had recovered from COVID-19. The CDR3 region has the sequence CSASNHRGATNSYEQYF. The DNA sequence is TGCAGTGCTAGTAACCATCGGGGGGCGACCAATTCCTACGAGCAGTACTTC.